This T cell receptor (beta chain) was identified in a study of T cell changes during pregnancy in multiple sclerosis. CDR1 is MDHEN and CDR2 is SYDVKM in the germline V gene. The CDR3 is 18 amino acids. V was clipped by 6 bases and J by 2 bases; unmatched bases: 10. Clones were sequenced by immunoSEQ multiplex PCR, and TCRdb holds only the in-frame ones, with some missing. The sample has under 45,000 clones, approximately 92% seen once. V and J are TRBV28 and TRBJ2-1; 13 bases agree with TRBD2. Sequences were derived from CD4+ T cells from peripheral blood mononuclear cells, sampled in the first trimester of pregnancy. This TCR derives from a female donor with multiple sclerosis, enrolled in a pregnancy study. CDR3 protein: CASRSGTSGIFTYNEQFF. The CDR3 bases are TGTGCCAGCAGATCGGGGACTAGCGGGATATTCACCTACAATGAGCAGTTCTTC.